The 23 T cell receptor beta chains given below trace back to one sample, sequenced in a study of cytomegalovirus exposure and HLA in healthy donors. 13 Jbeta primers and 60 Vbeta primers were used for the PCR. The protocol was immunoSEQ multiplex PCR, while the TCRdb copy is restricted to in-frame clones and leaves out a portion. Recorded here are 80,000 to 100,000 clones; the top ten clones represent 15%. What was sequenced was PBMCs. Receptors originate from a man in his fifties in good health and CMV-seropositive.

J is TRBJ2-7 and V is TRBV19; TRBD2 matches 10 bases. Germline-derived CDR1 and CDR2 are LNHDA and SQIVND (reference sequence). The CDR3 has 11 residues. V trimming: 10 bases; J trimming: 5 bases; junction bases outside the gene matches: 2. The CDR3: CATGLADEQYF. CDR3 DNA sequence: TGTGCCACCGGACTAGCGGACGAGCAGTACTTC.

This rearrangement joins TRBV18 to TRBJ1-2; D is undetermined. In germline, CDR1 is KGHSH, CDR2 LQKENI. Deletions cut 2 bases from V and 4 bases from J, with 11 bases between. The CDR3 loop spans 14 amino acids. CDR3 residues: CASSPVQSSYGYTF. The CDR3 region has the DNA TGTGCCAGCTCACCAGTACAGAGTAGCTATGGCTACACCTTC.

The chain links TRBV18 to TRBJ2-2; TRBD2 aligns across 10 bases. V shed 3 bases and J 5 bases; nucleotides not matched to a gene: 3. Germline V lookup: CDR1 KGHSH, CDR2 LQKENI. CDR3 length: 15 amino acids. CDR3 loop: CASSPPTSGTGELFF. As DNA, the CDR3 is TGTGCCAGCTCACCGCCGACTAGCGGGACCGGGGAGCTGTTTTTT.

The rearrangement links TRBV18 to TRBJ1-1; possible D gene TRBD1, 5 bases. The V end was cut by 4 bases, the J end by 0 bases, with 9 bases between. The CDR3 is made up of 14 amino acids. Germline CDR1 KGHSH, CDR2 LQKENI. The CDR3 DNA reads TGTGCCAGCTCACAGGGACTTTTGAACACTGAAGCTTTCTTT. Translation: CASSQGLLNTEAFF.

This chain connects TRBV30 to TRBJ2-2; 8 nucleotides match TRBD2. The germline V gene has CDR1 GTSNPN and CDR2 SVGIG (reference sequence). V shed 7 bases, J shed 4 bases, and the junction held 8 bases outside the gene matches. This CDR3 is 14 amino acids long. This CDR3 is CASAGTRSTGELFF. In DNA, the CDR3 is TGTGCCTCCGCCGGGACTAGGAGCACCGGGGAGCTGTTTTTT.

V and J are TRBV25-1 and TRBJ2-2, with a weak D call TRBD1 (5 bases). Germline V lookup: CDR1 MGHDK, CDR2 SYGVNS. CDR3 size: 16 residues. V lost 3 bases to trimming and J lost 4 bases, with 15 bases between them. The CDR3 bases are TGTGCCAGCAGTGAGCCTCAGGGATTTGGCACCGGGGAGCTGTTTTTT. This encodes CASSEPQGFGTGELFF.

The genes are TRBV6-5 and TRBJ1-5, with TRBD1 matching over 7 bases. Unmatched junction bases numbered 2, after V lost 5 bases and J lost 4 bases. The CDR3 extends over 13 amino acids. CDR1 is MNHEY, CDR2 SVGAGI, per germline. The CDR3: CASSQQGNQPQHF. The DNA for the CDR3 is TGTGCCAGCAGTCAACAGGGGAATCAGCCCCAGCATTTT.

This rearrangement joins TRBV4-1 to TRBJ2-1, with D maybe TRBD1 (7 bases). V dropped 2 bases and J dropped 5 bases, with 16 bases sitting between them. The CDR3 spans 16 residues. The germline CDR1 and CDR2 sequences are MGHRA and YSYEKL. The CDR3 DNA reads TGCGCCAGCAGCCAACGACGACAGGGAGGTAACAATGAGCAGTTCTTC. Amino acid sequence: CASSQRRQGGNNEQFF.

The V call is TRBV27, the J call TRBJ2-7; maybe TRBD2 (5 bases). Trimming shortened V by 0 bases and J by 0 bases, and 12 bases separated the two germline ends. This CDR3 contains 16 residues. CDR1 MNHEY and CDR2 SMNVEV come from the germline V gene (reference sequence). The CDR3 here is CASSLSERRSSYEQYF. The CDR3 region has the DNA TGTGCCAGCAGTTTATCCGAGCGGCGAAGCTCCTACGAGCAGTACTTC.

The chain joins TRBV5-1 to TRBJ2-1; D perhaps matches TRBD1 (5 bases). The germline CDR1 and CDR2 sequences are SGHRS and YFSETQ. V lost 2 bases and J 5 bases, leaving 11 bases between the germline ends. The CDR3 has 14 residues. The CDR3 sequence is CASSFQGTDNEQFF. CDR3 DNA: TGCGCCAGCAGCTTCCAGGGAACGGACAATGAGCAGTTCTTC.

The CDR3 is CAISESSGYTF. DNA of the CDR3: TGTGCCATCAGTGAGTCTAGTGGCTACACCTTC. V usage is TRBV10-3 and J usage is TRBJ1-2, with D unresolved. Trimming left V 0 bases short and J 7 bases short, with 3 bases between. The CDR3 has 11 amino acids. Germline lookup yields CDR1 ENHRY and CDR2 SYGVKD.

This chain links TRBV27 with TRBJ1-3; tentatively, D is TRBD1 (5 bases). The CDR3 is made up of 13 amino acids. V was pared by 8 bases and J by 9 bases, with 17 bases between. Germline CDR1 MNHEY, CDR2 SMNVEV (reference sequence). The CDR3 coding sequence is TGTGCCAGCGGATCCGGGACTGGGGGCACCATATATTTT. It specifies CASGSGTGGTIYF.

This sequence joins TRBV18 and TRBJ1-2; D not resolved. This CDR3 spans 14 amino acids. Looked up from germline, CDR1 is KGHSH and CDR2 is LQKENI. Trimming removed 3 bases from V and 4 bases from J, with 12 bases in between. The CDR3 sequence: CASSPSDGSYGYTF. The CDR3, as DNA: TGTGCCAGCTCACCCTCCGACGGGTCCTATGGCTACACCTTC. The variable domain in full, with the rest retrieved from reference TRBV18 and TRBJ1-2, is NAGVMQNPRHLVRRRGQEARLRCSPMKGHSHVYWYRQLPEEGLKFMVYLQKENIIDESGMPKERFSAEFPKEGPSILRIQQVVRGDSAAYFCASSPSDGSYGYTFGSGTRLTVV.

The rearrangement uses TRBV11-3 and TRBJ1-1; no firm D call. Per the germline V gene, CDR1 is SGHNT and CDR2 is YENEEA. The CDR3 consists of 14 residues. Trimming took off 3 bases at V and 6 bases at J, with 14 bases between the two ends. The CDR3 DNA sequence: TGTGCCAGCAGCTTTACTCCCGCTGCCCCTGAAGCTTTCTTT. Residues: CASSFTPAAPEAFF.

The chain links TRBV6-5 to TRBJ2-1; TRBD2 matches at 11 bases. This CDR3 comprises 15 residues. CDR1 is MNHEY and CDR2 is SVGAGI in the germline V gene. V dropped 5 bases and J dropped 9; count of bases not matched to a gene: 9. The CDR3 DNA reads TGTGCCAGCAGTCGTACTAGCGGGAGAGTTAGTGAGCAGTTCTTC. The encoded protein is CASSRTSGRVSEQFF.

This chain links TRBV15 with TRBJ1-5; D may be TRBD1 (6 bases). V lost 5 bases and J 4 bases, leaving 21 bases between the germline ends. The CDR3 extends over 17 amino acids. In germline, CDR1 is LNHNV, CDR2 YYDKDF (reference sequence). CDR3 in amino acids: CATSRGRQGRGNQPQHF. The CDR3 DNA is TGTGCCACCAGCCGCGGCCGTCAGGGGAGAGGAAATCAGCCCCAGCATTTT.

The V and J genes are TRBV5-1 and TRBJ2-2, with 7 bases identical to TRBD2. The ends lost 5 bases at V and 6 bases at J; junction bases unmatched: 10. There are 15 residues in the CDR3. CDR1 and CDR2 (germline): SGHRS, YFSETQ. The CDR3 coding sequence is TGCGCCAGCAGGGCCGGACTAGTGGACTCCGGGGAGCTGTTTTTT. This gives the protein CASRAGLVDSGELFF.

The chain joins TRBV14 to TRBJ2-5; 7 bases line up with TRBD1. Germline loops: CDR1 SGHDN, CDR2 FVKESK. The CDR3 consists of 16 residues. With V trimmed by 0 bases and J by 5 bases, 9 bases remained unmatched. In DNA form, the CDR3 reads TGTGCCAGCAGCCAAGAGAGCCCAGGGGGTAGTGAGACCCAGTACTTC. Its protein product is CASSQESPGGSETQYF.

The chain employs TRBV5-4 and TRBJ2-7, with a weak D call TRBD2 (5 bases). CDR3 length: 15 amino acids. The V end lost 4 bases, the J end lost 5 bases, and 19 bases lay between the germline ends. Germline lookup yields CDR1 SGHNT and CDR2 YYREEE (reference sequence). Here the CDR3 DNA reads TGTGCCAGCAGCCTGCCCGGGATAAGGGCCAACGAGCAGTACTTC. Protein sequence: CASSLPGIRANEQYF.

The V gene is TRBV6-5, the J gene TRBJ1-2, with a possible D match to TRBD1 (5 bases). This CDR3 region has 14 residues. V was pared by 7 bases and J by 9 bases, with 21 bases between. The germline CDR1 and CDR2 sequences are MNHEY and SVGAGI. The CDR3, as DNA: TGTGCCAGCAAAGCCCCCCAGGGAGGCCCGAGCTACACCTTC. This translates into CASKAPQGGPSYTF.

This chain connects TRBV5-6 to TRBJ2-7; 12 nucleotides agree with TRBD2. CDR1 SGHDT and CDR2 YYEEEE come from the germline V gene. There are 14 residues in the CDR3. V was clipped by 6 bases and J by 7 bases; unmatched bases: 8. Written as DNA, the CDR3 is TGTGCCAGCAACCTAGCGGGAGGGAGGGTAGAGCAGTACGTC. This encodes CASNLAGGRVEQYV.

The J gene is TRBJ2-1, the V gene TRBV7-9; TRBD2 agrees at 12 bases. Germline lookup yields CDR1 SEHNR and CDR2 FQNEAQ (reference sequence). The CDR3 contains 18 residues. The V and J ends lost 1 base and 2 bases, in that order; junction bases with no gene match: 6. The CDR3 loop reads CASSLGRLAGVPYNEQFF. Here the CDR3 DNA reads TGTGCCAGCAGCTTAGGAAGACTAGCGGGAGTCCCCTACAATGAGCAGTTCTTC.

The chain combines TRBV30 with TRBJ1-1; D is perhaps TRBD1 (6 bases). The germline V gene encodes CDR1 GTSNPN and CDR2 SVGIG (reference sequence). Trimming stripped 0 bases from V and 7 bases from J, with 9 bases between. This CDR3 comprises 12 residues. The CDR3 protein is CAWSVQGDEAFF. The CDR3 bases are TGTGCCTGGAGTGTACAGGGAGATGAAGCTTTCTTT.